The 30 T cell receptor beta chains presented below share a single source sample, sequenced in a study of control samples from healthy donors and cancer patients. Using immunoSEQ multiplex PCR, the repertoire was profiled, and TCRdb retains in-frame clones only, with some absent. This table holds around 190,000 clones. Sequenced sample: blood. The receptors were gathered from a woman aged 25 to 39 in good health.

The rearrangement joins TRBV19 to TRBJ1-5; possibly TRBD1 for D (5 bases). The CDR3 length is 14 residues. The V gene's germline CDR1 is LNHDA and CDR2 SQIVND (reference sequence). V lost 3 bases and J lost 4, with 10 bases in between. CDR3 amino acids: CASSIGTGNQPQHF. CDR3 nucleotide sequence: TGTGCCAGTAGTATTGGGACGGGGAATCAGCCCCAGCATTTT.

The chain employs TRBV5-1 and TRBJ1-2; 7 nucleotides match TRBD1. CDR1 and CDR2 (germline): SGHRS, YFSETQ. With V trimmed by 6 bases and J by 0 bases, 8 bases remained unmatched. The CDR3 sequence is 15 residues long. The CDR3 DNA reads as TGCGCCAGCACAATTGGGACAGAAACTAACTATGGCTACACCTTC. This gives the protein CASTIGTETNYGYTF.

This chain joins TRBV27 and TRBJ1-3, with D uncertain. The CDR3 runs to 16 residues. Trimming removed 0 bases at V and 6 bases at J, with 15 bases between. CDR1 and CDR2 (germline): MNHEY, SMNVEV (reference sequence). The CDR3 bases are TGTGCCAGCAGTTTATCGGTATCCGCCGGGCAAAACACCATATATTTT. This gives the protein CASSLSVSAGQNTIYF.

The chain recombines TRBV5-1 with TRBJ2-3; 8 bases are shared with TRBD2. Unmatched junction bases numbered 11, after V lost 4 bases and J lost 4 bases. The germline CDR1 and CDR2 sequences are SGHRS and YFSETQ. This CDR3 contains 16 residues. CDR3 residues: CASSRSGGAISDTQYF. CDR3 in DNA: TGCGCCAGCAGCAGGAGCGGGGGAGCAATCTCAGATACGCAGTATTTT.

The chain combines TRBV6-1 with TRBJ2-4; D is possibly TRBD2 (5 bases). The CDR3 spans 12 residues. Germline V gene lookup returns CDR1 MNHNS and CDR2 SASEGT. The germline V and J ends were trimmed by 2 bases and 8 bases, with 7 bases remaining between them. CDR3 coding DNA: TGTGCCAGCAGTGAACAAGCGGACATTCAGTACTTC. It translates to CASSEQADIQYF.

The chain has TRBV5-4 and TRBJ1-3, with D possibly being TRBD1 (6 bases). V was cut by 4 bases and J by 0 bases, with 8 bases left in between. The CDR3 spans 14 residues. Per the germline V gene, CDR1 is SGHNT and CDR2 is YYREEE (reference sequence). The chain's CDR3 is CASSRGLSGNTIYF. CDR3 bases: TGTGCCAGCAGCCGGGGGCTCTCTGGAAACACCATATATTTT.

V usage is TRBV27 and J usage is TRBJ2-5, with D perhaps TRBD2 (5 bases). V gave up 1 base and J gave up 2 bases, with 14 bases separating them. This CDR3 contains 16 residues. Per germline, CDR1 MNHEY and CDR2 SMNVEV (reference sequence). As DNA, the CDR3 is TGTGCCAGCAGTTTATTTGCGGGCGGTGAACAAGAGACCCAGTACTTC. It encodes CASSLFAGGEQETQYF.

This sequence joins TRBV12-3 or TRBV12-4 and TRBJ1-4; no firm D call. This CDR3 region has 13 residues. V lost 7 bases, J lost 8 bases, and 14 bases lay in between. The CDR3 sequence is CASTPRELEKLFF. The CDR3, as DNA: TGTGCCAGCACTCCTCGGGAGCTGGAAAAACTGTTTTTT.

V and J are TRBV29-1 and TRBJ2-1; D tentatively fits TRBD1 or TRBD2 (5 bases each). The CDR3 consists of 14 residues. Trimming left V 3 bases short and J 8 bases short, with 17 bases between. Germline V gene lookup returns CDR1 SQVTM and CDR2 ANQGSEA. DNA for the CDR3: TGCAGCGTTGAGGGGATTCGGGACCTCGATGAGCAGTTCTTC. Its translation is CSVEGIRDLDEQFF.

On this clone: An end of the junction differs from the germline gene, which may be a read error. The V call is TRBV7-7, the J call TRBJ2-1, with 8 bases that match TRBD2. The V gene's germline CDR1 is SSHAT and CDR2 FNYEAQ (reference sequence). The CDR3 totals 15 residues. CDR3 region: CASSLVRGGPDEQFF. In nucleotides, the CDR3 is TGTGCTAGCAGCTTAGTCCGGGGGGGGCCCGATGAGCAGTTCTTC. Together with reference TRBV7-7 and TRBJ2-1, the CDR3 gives the full variable domain: GAGVSQSPRYKVTKRGQDVTLRCDPISSHATLYWYQQALGQGPEFLTYFNYEAQPDKSGLPSDRFSAERPEGSISTLTIQRTEQRDSAMYRCASSLVRGGPDEQFFGPGTRLTVL.

This sequence joins TRBV7-8 and TRBJ1-5, with D uncertain. The CDR3 totals 16 residues. V lost 5 bases, J lost 2 bases, and 16 bases lay in between. Germline CDR1 reads SGHVS; CDR2 reads FQNEAQ. This CDR3 is CASSPLRIPGNQPQHF. The DNA for the CDR3 is TGTGCCAGCAGCCCCTTGCGGATACCAGGCAATCAGCCCCAGCATTTT.

The chain is built from TRBV30 and TRBJ2-3; D perhaps matches TRBD2 (5 bases). The V gene's germline CDR1 is GTSNPN and CDR2 SVGIG (reference sequence). V dropped 1 base and J dropped 7 bases, with 12 bases sitting between them. The CDR3 runs 13 residues. The CDR3 DNA is TGTGCCTGGAGTGGGCAAGGGAGAAATACGCAGTATTTT. It is translated as CAWSGQGRNTQYF.

V gene TRBV11-3 combines with J gene TRBJ2-1, with D perhaps being TRBD1 or TRBD2 (5 bases each). Trimming left V 1 base short and J 6 bases short, with 16 bases between. The germline V gene encodes CDR1 SGHNT and CDR2 YENEEA. The CDR3 length is 16 residues. CDR3 residues: CASSLARDPMSNEQFF. The CDR3 coding sequence is TGTGCCAGCAGCTTAGCCCGGGACCCTATGTCCAATGAGCAGTTCTTC.

The V and J genes are TRBV18 and TRBJ2-3; D is undetermined. CDR1 and CDR2 (germline): KGHSH, LQKENI. The CDR3 is made up of 12 amino acids. V gave up 3 bases and J gave up 2 bases, with 3 bases separating them. CDR3 amino acids: CASSPTTDTQYF. CDR3 nucleotides: TGTGCCAGCTCACCGACCACAGATACGCAGTATTTT.

About this clone: This sample includes further DNA sequences coding for the same CDR3. The rearrangement joins TRBV24-1 to TRBJ1-1; D remains ambiguous. This CDR3 comprises 14 residues. CDR1 and CDR2 (germline): KGHDR, SFDVKD. V was trimmed by 3 bases and J by 2 bases, leaving 9 bases between them. This CDR3 is CATSDRTSNTEAFF. The CDR3 DNA is TGTGCCACCAGTGATCGCACCTCAAACACTGAAGCTTTCTTT.

V usage is TRBV5-1 and J usage is TRBJ1-1; a possible D gene is TRBD1 (5 bases). V lost 7 bases and J 1 base, leaving 17 bases between the germline ends. This CDR3 is 15 amino acids long. Germline CDR1 is SGHRS and CDR2 is YFSETQ. This CDR3 is CASRQGMFPNTEAFF. The DNA for the CDR3 is TGCGCCAGCCGGCAGGGTATGTTCCCGAACACTGAAGCTTTCTTT.

This chain connects TRBV12-3 or TRBV12-4 to TRBJ1-2; D gene unclear. V was trimmed by 1 base and J by 4 bases, leaving 4 bases between them. The CDR3 loop spans 12 amino acids. The CDR3 coding sequence is TGTGCCAGCAGTTTAGACTTCTATGGCTACACCTTC. Encoded protein: CASSLDFYGYTF.

The rearrangement joins TRBV5-1 to TRBJ2-3, with D unclear. The CDR3 has 14 residues. Trimming stripped 6 bases from V and 0 bases from J, with 11 bases between. Looked up from germline, CDR1 is SGHRS and CDR2 is YFSETQ. The DNA for the CDR3 is TGCGCCAGCACTCCCTCGGCGAGCACAGATACGCAGTATTTT. Amino acid sequence: CASTPSASTDTQYF.

This sequence joins TRBV27 and TRBJ1-4; 7 bases are shared with TRBD1. The junction had 4 bases not matched to a gene; V was cut back by 5 bases and J by 1 base. The CDR3 is 15 residues long. Per germline, CDR1 MNHEY and CDR2 SMNVEV (reference sequence). As DNA, the CDR3 is TGTGCCAGCAGTCCTTGGACAGGAACTAATGAAAAACTGTTTTTT. This translates into CASSPWTGTNEKLFF.

As to this clone: At one of its ends the junction is not consistent with the germline gene, which may arise from a read error. The chain is built from TRBV28 and TRBJ1-6, with a tentative D call TRBD1 (5 bases). The CDR3 sequence is 16 residues long. CDR1 is MDHEN, CDR2 SYDVKM, per germline. CDR3 coding DNA: TGTGCCAGCAGTTTATTGGCCGGGGCCCGTAATTCGCCCCTCCACTTT. Translation: CASSLLAGARNSPLHF.

This chain links TRBV18 with TRBJ2-7; the D call may be TRBD1 or TRBD2 (5 bases each). This CDR3 spans 15 amino acids. Trimming stripped 0 bases from V and 0 bases from J, with 9 bases between. Germline loops: CDR1 KGHSH, CDR2 LQKENI. CDR3 region: CASSPPGTVSYEQYF. CDR3 DNA sequence: TGTGCCAGCTCACCACCCGGGACGGTCTCCTACGAGCAGTACTTC. Complete variable domain (other parts from reference TRBV18 and TRBJ2-7): NAGVMQNPRHLVRRRGQEARLRCSPMKGHSHVYWYRQLPEEGLKFMVYLQKENIIDESGMPKERFSAEFPKEGPSILRIQQVVRGDSAAYFCASSPPGTVSYEQYFGPGTRLTVT.

The chain is built from TRBV11-2 and TRBJ2-1; 7 nucleotides match TRBD2. CDR3 length: 15 residues. The trim removed 5 bases at V and 4 bases at J, leaving 8 bases unmatched. Germline CDR1 is SGHAT and CDR2 is FQNNGV. CDR3: CASSPLGGDYNEQFF. The CDR3 coding sequence is TGTGCCAGCAGCCCGTTGGGGGGGGATTACAATGAGCAGTTCTTC. Drawing the rest from reference TRBV11-2 and TRBJ2-1, the complete variable domain is EAGVAQSPRYKIIEKRQSVAFWCNPISGHATLYWYQQILGQGPKLLIQFQNNGVVDDSQLPKDRFSAERLKGVDSTLKIQPAKLEDSAVYLCASSPLGGDYNEQFFGPGTRLTVL.

The rearrangement uses TRBV2 and TRBJ2-7; D not resolved. This CDR3 contains 11 residues. CDR1 SNHLY and CDR2 FYNNEI come from the germline V gene. Trimming shortened V by 5 bases and J by 7 bases, and 9 bases separated the two germline ends. In DNA, the CDR3 is TGTGCCAGCAGTCCCCTGGGAGAGCAGTACTTC. Its protein product is CASSPLGEQYF.

This chain's CDR3 is CASSIAGNYEQYF. The CDR3, as DNA: TGTGCCAGTAGTATAGCAGGGAACTACGAGCAGTACTTC. The rearrangement joins TRBV19 to TRBJ2-7; perhaps TRBD1 as D (5 bases). The V and J ends lost 1 base and 3 bases respectively, with 7 bases between them. Germline-derived CDR1 and CDR2 are LNHDA and SQIVND (reference sequence). The CDR3 is 13 amino acids.

This rearrangement joins TRBV10-3 to TRBJ1-1; weak D call: TRBD1 (6 bases). The CDR3 has 13 residues. From germline, CDR1 is ENHRY and CDR2 SYGVKD. Trimming stripped 5 bases from V and 1 base from J, with 8 bases between. As DNA, the CDR3 is TGTGCCATCAGTCCGACAGGGAACACTGAAGCTTTCTTT. This codes for CAISPTGNTEAFF.

The V and J genes are TRBV11-2 and TRBJ1-1; tentatively, D is TRBD1 (6 bases). The V end lost 5 bases, the J end lost 5 bases, and 15 bases lay between the germline ends. The CDR3 consists of 14 residues. Germline loops: CDR1 SGHAT, CDR2 FQNNGV. The CDR3 nucleotides read TGTGCCAGCAGCCGAGTAACAGGGAGAACTGAAGCTTTCTTT. This gives the protein CASSRVTGRTEAFF.

Its frequency marks this clone as medium-sized. Other DNA sequences in the same sample also yield this CDR3. This chain connects TRBV28 to TRBJ2-3, with TRBD1 as a possible D gene (6 bases). This CDR3 comprises 15 residues. V lost 6 bases, J lost 1 base, and 14 bases lay in between. Germline CDR1 and CDR2: MDHEN and SYDVKM. Written as DNA, the CDR3 is TGTGCCAGCAGCAACAGGGAATCGGGCACAGATACGCAGTATTTT. Translation gives CASSNRESGTDTQYF.

The chain carries TRBV7-9 and TRBJ2-1; TRBD1 matches at 8 bases. This CDR3 region has 16 residues. Germline CDR1 and CDR2: SEHNR and FQNEAQ (reference sequence). J lost 6 bases, V lost 0 bases, and 7 bases had no gene match. This CDR3 reads CASSLALGQDPNEQFF. For the CDR3, the DNA is TGTGCCAGCAGCTTAGCTTTGGGACAGGACCCCAATGAGCAGTTCTTC.

The rearrangement uses TRBV2 and TRBJ2-3; a possible D gene is TRBD2 (5 bases). CDR3 length: 14 residues. Germline assignment: CDR1 SNHLY and CDR2 FYNNEI. With 3 bases removed from V and 0 bases from J, the gap between germline ends came to 7 bases. The CDR3 DNA follows: TGTGCCAGCAGTGAGGGAGAAAGCACAGATACGCAGTATTTT. This sequence encodes CASSEGESTDTQYF.

The rearrangement uses TRBV11-2 and TRBJ2-7, with D tentatively TRBD2 (6 bases). V was cut by 2 bases and J by 0 bases, with 14 bases left in between. CDR1 SGHAT and CDR2 FQNNGV come from the germline V gene. CDR3 length: 16 residues. The CDR3 spells CASSLHGGLSSYEQYF. DNA of the CDR3: TGTGCCAGCAGCTTACACGGGGGATTAAGCTCCTACGAGCAGTACTTC.